What follows are 4 T cell receptor beta chains derived from one specimen sequenced in a study of blood T cell repertoires in COVID-19. Here immunoSEQ multiplex PCR was the method, and the copy in TCRdb shows in-frame clones only, minus some. Among 150,000 to 250,000 clones listed, roughly four fifths were seen once. The sequenced sample was peripheral blood. The receptors come from a human donor with acute or convalescent COVID-19. The donor label of this sample is uncertain.

The chain couples TRBV28 to TRBJ1-1, with a possible D match to TRBD1 (5 bases). V lost 5 bases to trimming and J lost 4 bases, with 14 bases between them. This CDR3 has 14 amino acids. Germline V gene sequence: CDR1 MDHEN, CDR2 SYDVKM. The CDR3 nucleotides are TGTGCCAGCAGTCGGGGGGTCGGTGGCACTGAAGCTTTCTTT. Amino acids: CASSRGVGGTEAFF.

This rearrangement joins TRBV27 to TRBJ1-2; 8 bases fit TRBD1. With 5 bases clipped from V and 4 bases from J, the junction kept 6 bases outside the gene matches. The CDR3 loop spans 14 amino acids. Germline CDR1 reads MNHEY; CDR2 reads SMNVEV (reference sequence). The CDR3 spells CASSTWDRSYGYTF. The CDR3 DNA sequence: TGTGCCAGCAGTACCTGGGACAGGTCCTATGGCTACACCTTC.

This clone showed up just a few times. The rearrangement joins TRBV27 to TRBJ1-1; the D is unclear. The germline V gene has CDR1 MNHEY and CDR2 SMNVEV (reference sequence). Trimming stripped 5 bases from V and 0 bases from J, with 13 bases between. This CDR3 has 15 amino acids. The CDR3 DNA reads TGTGCCAGCAGTCCGGCCGGGAGTGTGAACACTGAAGCTTTCTTT. This sequence encodes CASSPAGSVNTEAFF.

The V call is TRBV6-2 or TRBV6-3, the J call TRBJ2-1, with 10 bases identical to TRBD2. The trim removed 2 bases at V and 6 bases at J, leaving 7 bases unmatched. In germline, CDR1 is MNHEY, CDR2 SVGEGT. The CDR3 totals 16 residues. This chain's CDR3 is CASSYELGLATNEQFF. The CDR3 DNA is TGTGCCAGCAGTTACGAGTTGGGACTAGCGACCAATGAGCAGTTCTTC.